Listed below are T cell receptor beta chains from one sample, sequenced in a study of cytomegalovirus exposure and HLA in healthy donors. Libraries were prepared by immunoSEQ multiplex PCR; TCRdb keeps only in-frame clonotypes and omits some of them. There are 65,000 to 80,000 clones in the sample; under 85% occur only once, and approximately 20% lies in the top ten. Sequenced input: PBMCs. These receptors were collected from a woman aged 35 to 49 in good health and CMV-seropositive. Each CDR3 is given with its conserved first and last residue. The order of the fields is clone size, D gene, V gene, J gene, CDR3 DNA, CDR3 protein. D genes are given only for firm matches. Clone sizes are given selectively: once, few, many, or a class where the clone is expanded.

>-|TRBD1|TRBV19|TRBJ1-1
TGTGCCAGTAGTCCCCGGACAGGAAAATTGAACACTGAAGCTTTCTTT
CASSPRTGKLNTEAFF
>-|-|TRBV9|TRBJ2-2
TGTGCCAGCAGTCCCGGGACATTGTCGTTCGCGAACACCGGGGAGCTGTTTTTT
CASSPGTLSFANTGELFF
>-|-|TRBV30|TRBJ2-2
TGTGCCTGGAGCGGCAGGAGGCTGTCGAACACCGGGGAGCTGTTTTTT
CAWSGRRLSNTGELFF
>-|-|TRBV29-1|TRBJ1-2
TGCAGCGTTGAAGTTTCCAGGGCAAATGGCTACACCTTC
CSVEVSRANGYTF
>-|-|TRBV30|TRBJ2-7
TGTGCCTGGGCCGAACAGGGAATTTCGGGCGAGCAGTACTTC
CAWAEQGISGEQYF
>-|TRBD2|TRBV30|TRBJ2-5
TGTGCCTGGAGTCGGGAGGGGGGGACAAAAAAAGAGACCCAGTACTTC
CAWSREGGTKKETQYF
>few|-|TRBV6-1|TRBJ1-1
TGTGCCAGCATTGGGGGGACTGAAGCTTTCTTT
CASIGGTEAFF
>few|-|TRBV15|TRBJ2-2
TGTGCCACCAGAGAACAGCCGATCGCGAACACCGGGGAGCTGTTTTTT
CATREQPIANTGELFF
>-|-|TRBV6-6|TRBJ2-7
TGTGCCAGCAGTTACTCGATTTCTGACTATCCCTACGAGCAGTACTTC
CASSYSISDYPYEQYF
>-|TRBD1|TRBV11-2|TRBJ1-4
TGTGCCAGCAGCCTAGGGGGACAGGGGGTTGAAAAACTGTTTTTT
CASSLGGQGVEKLFF
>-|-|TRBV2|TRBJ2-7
TGTGCCAGCAGTCGAGACAGGACCCAGTACCCCTACGAGCAGTACTTC
CASSRDRTQYPYEQYF
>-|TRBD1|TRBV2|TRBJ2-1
TGTGCCAGCAGTGAAGTTTGGGGACAGACATTTCATGAGCAGTTCTTC
CASSEVWGQTFHEQFF
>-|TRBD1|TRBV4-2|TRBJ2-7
TGTGCCAGCAGCCAGTCCGGGACAGGGGACTACGAGCAGTACTTC
CASSQSGTGDYEQYF
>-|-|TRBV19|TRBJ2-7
TGTGCCAGTAGCGGCGCAGGCCACGAGCAGTACTTC
CASSGAGHEQYF
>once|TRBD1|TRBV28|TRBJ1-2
TGTGCCAGCAGTTTATTAGGGGGCTATGTTGGCTACACCTTC
CASSLLGGYVGYTF
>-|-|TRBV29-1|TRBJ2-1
TGCAGCGTTGAAGCTCGCTCTGATCTAGGCGGTCACAATGAGCAGTTCTTC
CSVEARSDLGGHNEQFF
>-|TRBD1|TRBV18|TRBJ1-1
TGTGCCAGCTCACCACTCGAAGGGGGCATGAACACTGAAGCTTTCTTT
CASSPLEGGMNTEAFF
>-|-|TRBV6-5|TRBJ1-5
TGTGCCAGCAGTTACAAGGCAGGGTATCAGCCCCAGCATTTT
CASSYKAGYQPQHF
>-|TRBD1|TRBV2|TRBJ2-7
TGTGCCAGCAGCGGCGGGACAGGGAACTACGAGCAGTACTTC
CASSGGTGNYEQYF
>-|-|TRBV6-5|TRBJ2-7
TGTGCCAGCAGTTTAAAGCCTTACTACGAGCAGTACTTC
CASSLKPYYEQYF
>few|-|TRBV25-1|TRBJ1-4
TGTGCCAGCAGTCGTAGTAGTGCTAATGAAAAACTGTTTTTT
CASSRSSANEKLFF
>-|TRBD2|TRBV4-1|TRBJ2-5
TGCGCCAGCAGCGAGGGACTAGCGGGGGGGTACGAGACCCAGTACTTC
CASSEGLAGGYETQYF
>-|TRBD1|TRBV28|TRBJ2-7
TGTGCCAGCAGCCCGACAGGGTATAGCCACGAGCAGTACTTC
CASSPTGYSHEQYF
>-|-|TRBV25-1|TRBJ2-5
TGTGCCAGCAGTGTACAAGAGACCCAGTACTTC
CASSVQETQYF
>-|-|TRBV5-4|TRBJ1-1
TGTGCCAGCAGCCCGGGGGGGACGCTGAACACTGAAGCTTTCTTT
CASSPGGTLNTEAFF
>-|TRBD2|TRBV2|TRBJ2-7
TGTGCCGGCAGGACTAGTTACTACGAGCAGTACTTC
CAGRTSYYEQYF
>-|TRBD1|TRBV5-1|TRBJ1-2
TGCGCCAGCAGCTCGGGACAGGGAGACTATGGCTACACCTTC
CASSSGQGDYGYTF
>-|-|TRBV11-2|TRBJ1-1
TGTGCCAGCAGCTCCCAGAGGGCCATGGGGAACACTGAAGCTTTCTTT
CASSSQRAMGNTEAFF
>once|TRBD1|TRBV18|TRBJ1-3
TGTGCCAGCTCCCCCGACAGGGACTCTGGAAACACCATATATTTT
CASSPDRDSGNTIYF